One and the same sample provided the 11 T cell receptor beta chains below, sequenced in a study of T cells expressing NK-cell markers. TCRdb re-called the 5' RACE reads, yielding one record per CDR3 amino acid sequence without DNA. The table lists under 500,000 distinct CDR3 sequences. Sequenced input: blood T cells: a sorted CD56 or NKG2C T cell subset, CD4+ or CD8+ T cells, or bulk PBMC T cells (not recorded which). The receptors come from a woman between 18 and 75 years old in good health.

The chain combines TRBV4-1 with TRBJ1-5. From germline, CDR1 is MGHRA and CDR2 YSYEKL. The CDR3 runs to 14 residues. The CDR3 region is CASSPVGSNQPQHF.

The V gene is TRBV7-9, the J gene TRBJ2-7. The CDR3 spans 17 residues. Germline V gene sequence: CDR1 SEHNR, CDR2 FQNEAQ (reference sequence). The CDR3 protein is CASSLSGGGSSSYEQYF.

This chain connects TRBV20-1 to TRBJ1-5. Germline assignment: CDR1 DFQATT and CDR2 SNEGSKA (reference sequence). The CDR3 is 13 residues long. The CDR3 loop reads CSSLEGSNQPQHF.

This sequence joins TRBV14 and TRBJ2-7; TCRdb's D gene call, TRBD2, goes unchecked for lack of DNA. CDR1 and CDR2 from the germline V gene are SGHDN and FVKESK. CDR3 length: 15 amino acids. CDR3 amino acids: CASAKAGEVLREQYF.

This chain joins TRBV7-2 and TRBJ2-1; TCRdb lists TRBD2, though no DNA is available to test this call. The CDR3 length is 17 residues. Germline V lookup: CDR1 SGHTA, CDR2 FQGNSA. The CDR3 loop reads CASSNRGREIFYNEQFF.

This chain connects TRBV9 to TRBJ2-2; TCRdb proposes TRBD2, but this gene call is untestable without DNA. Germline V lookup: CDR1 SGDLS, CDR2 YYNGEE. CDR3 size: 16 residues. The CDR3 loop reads CASSLGPSGRRGELFF.

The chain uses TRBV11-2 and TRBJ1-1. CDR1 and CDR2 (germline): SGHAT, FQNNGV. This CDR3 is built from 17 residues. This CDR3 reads CASSLRLNWDSNTEAFF.

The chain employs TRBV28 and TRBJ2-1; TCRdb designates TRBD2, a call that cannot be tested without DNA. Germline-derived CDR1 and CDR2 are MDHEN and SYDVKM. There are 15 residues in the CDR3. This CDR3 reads CASSQGLALDNEQFF.

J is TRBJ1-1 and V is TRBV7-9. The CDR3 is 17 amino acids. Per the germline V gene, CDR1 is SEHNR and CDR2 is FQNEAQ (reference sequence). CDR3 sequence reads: CASSFGEGPFASTEAFF.

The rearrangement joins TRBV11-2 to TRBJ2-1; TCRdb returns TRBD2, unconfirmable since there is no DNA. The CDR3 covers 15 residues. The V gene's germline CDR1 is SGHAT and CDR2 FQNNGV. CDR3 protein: CASSLTSGPYNEQFF.

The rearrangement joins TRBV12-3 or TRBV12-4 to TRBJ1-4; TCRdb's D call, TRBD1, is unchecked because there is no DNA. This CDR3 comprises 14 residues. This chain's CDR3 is CASSQGVENEKLFF.